This is a list of T cell receptor beta chains from one sample in a study of cytomegalovirus exposure and HLA in healthy donors. The data were produced by immunoSEQ multiplex PCR, yet TCRdb's version contains in-frame clones alone and is incomplete. There are 95,000 to 150,000 clones in the sample; around three quarters occur only once, and about 13% lies in the top ten. The specimen was PBMCs. All receptors come from a woman in her sixties or seventies in good health and CMV-seropositive. Both conserved end residues are part of each CDR3. D genes are given only for firm matches. Where a row states a size, it is once, few, many or the class of an expanded clone; other rows omit it.

TRBV7-9	TRBJ2-7	.	.	TGTGCCAGCAGCCTAGCAGGGGTATTCGGCGAGCAGTACTTC	CASSLAGVFGEQYF
TRBV6-5	TRBJ1-5	.	TRBD1	TGTGCCAGCAGTTATACGACAGGGGAGGACCAGCCCCAGCATTTT	CASSYTTGEDQPQHF
TRBV6-1	TRBJ1-1	.	TRBD1	TGTGCCAGCAGTTCCCGACAGGGGGGAGCTGAAGCTTTCTTT	CASSSRQGGAEAFF
TRBV19	TRBJ2-1	.	TRBD1	TGTGCCAGTAGTCCGGGACAGGGGCGGTCAACTAGAGGCGGTGAGCAGTTCTTC	CASSPGQGRSTRGGEQFF
TRBV5-1	TRBJ1-2	.	.	TGCGCCAGCAGCTTGGGGCAGGGTACTCAGTCTGGCTACACCTTC	CASSLGQGTQSGYTF
TRBV18	TRBJ2-7	.	TRBD1	TGTGCCAGCTCCCCCGGGGACAGGGGATACGAGCAGTACTTC	CASSPGDRGYEQYF
TRBV27	TRBJ2-5	.	TRBD1	TGTGCCAGCAGTTACCGGGACAGGGTTCAAGAGACCCAGTACTTC	CASSYRDRVQETQYF
TRBV4-1	TRBJ1-3	.	TRBD1	TGCGCCAGCAGCCAAGCCGACAGGGGGCTCGGAAACACCATATATTTT	CASSQADRGLGNTIYF
TRBV6-5	TRBJ2-7	.	TRBD2	TGTGCCAGCAGTTACAGTCTAGCGGGGGGCTACGAGCAGTACTTC	CASSYSLAGGYEQYF
TRBV11-2	TRBJ1-2	.	.	TGTGCCAGCAGCTTAGGTAGACCACAGCGGACGGGTGGCTACACCTTC	CASSLGRPQRTGGYTF
TRBV18	TRBJ1-2	.	TRBD1	TGTGCCAGCTCACCCGGACAGGGCTATGGCTACACCTTC	CASSPGQGYGYTF
TRBV7-9	TRBJ1-4	.	.	TGTGCCAGCAGCTTGGGGAGAACTAATGAAAAACTGTTTTTT	CASSLGRTNEKLFF
TRBV25-1	TRBJ1-4	.	TRBD1	TGTGCCACAGGACAGGGTTGGGATGAAAAACTGTTTTTT	CATGQGWDEKLFF
TRBV29-1	TRBJ2-1	.	TRBD2	TGCAGCCGGGGGGGGTCCTACCCCTCGTACAATGAGCAGTTCTTC	CSRGGSYPSYNEQFF
TRBV18	TRBJ1-1	.	TRBD1	TGTGCCAGCTCACCACAGGGGGCGCATGGTGAAGCTTTCTTT	CASSPQGAHGEAFF
TRBV6-5	TRBJ2-2	.	TRBD1	TGTGCCAGCAGACGGACAGGGCTGGGGGAGCTGTTTTTT	CASRRTGLGELFF
TRBV23-1	TRBJ2-1	.	.	TGCGCCAGCAGTCTACCCAAAAAGGGGCCCCGGCACTACAATGAGCAGTTCTTC	CASSLPKKGPRHYNEQFF
TRBV2	TRBJ1-5	.	.	TGTGCCAGCAGTGAACAGGGCAGGGCTAGCAATCAGCCCCAGCATTTT	CASSEQGRASNQPQHF
TRBV19	TRBJ1-5	.	TRBD1	TGTGCCAGTACGGGGACAGGGGGCGTACGAGTAAATCAGCCCCAGCATTTT	CASTGTGGVRVNQPQHF
TRBV29-1	TRBJ2-7	.	TRBD2	TGCAGCGTTGAGTTAGCGGGGGGCTACGAGCAGTACTTC	CSVELAGGYEQYF
TRBV4-3	TRBJ1-1	.	.	TGCGCCAGCAGCCATATATCCGAGGACACTGAAGCTTTCTTT	CASSHISEDTEAFF
TRBV28	TRBJ2-2	.	TRBD1	TGTGCCAGCAGTTTATGGACCGGGACAGGGGGTACCGGGGAGCTGTTTTTT	CASSLWTGTGGTGELFF
TRBV6-6	TRBJ2-7	.	TRBD1	TGTGCCAGCAGTCGGGACAGGCCGAACGAGCAGTACTTC	CASSRDRPNEQYF
TRBV7-7	TRBJ2-2	.	.	TGTGCTAGCAGCTTAGTGGAGGGTCCGGCCGGGGAGCTGTTTTTT	CASSLVEGPAGELFF
TRBV4-1	TRBJ1-5	.	TRBD1	TGCGCCAGCAGCCAACGCACCGGACAGGGGAAGGATCAGCCCCAGCATTTT	CASSQRTGQGKDQPQHF
TRBV6-5	TRBJ2-5	few	.	TGTGCCAGCAGCCCCTATAGCGGCCAAGAGACCCAGTACTTC	CASSPYSGQETQYF
TRBV4-1	TRBJ2-1	.	TRBD1	TGCGCCAGCAGCCAAGAGGTTTCCCAGGGGGCCGGGTACAATGAGCAGTTCTTC	CASSQEVSQGAGYNEQFF
TRBV18	TRBJ2-5	once	TRBD1	TGTGCCAGCTCACCCGACAGGGGGCCAGAGACCCAGTACTTC	CASSPDRGPETQYF
TRBV18	TRBJ1-5	.	TRBD1	TGTGCCAGCTCATGGACAGGGGGAAGCAATCAGCCCCAGCATTTT	CASSWTGGSNQPQHF
TRBV5-1	TRBJ1-2	few	TRBD1	TGCGCCAGCAGAGTAGTAGGGGGCCGGAGAGGCTACACCTTC	CASRVVGGRRGYTF